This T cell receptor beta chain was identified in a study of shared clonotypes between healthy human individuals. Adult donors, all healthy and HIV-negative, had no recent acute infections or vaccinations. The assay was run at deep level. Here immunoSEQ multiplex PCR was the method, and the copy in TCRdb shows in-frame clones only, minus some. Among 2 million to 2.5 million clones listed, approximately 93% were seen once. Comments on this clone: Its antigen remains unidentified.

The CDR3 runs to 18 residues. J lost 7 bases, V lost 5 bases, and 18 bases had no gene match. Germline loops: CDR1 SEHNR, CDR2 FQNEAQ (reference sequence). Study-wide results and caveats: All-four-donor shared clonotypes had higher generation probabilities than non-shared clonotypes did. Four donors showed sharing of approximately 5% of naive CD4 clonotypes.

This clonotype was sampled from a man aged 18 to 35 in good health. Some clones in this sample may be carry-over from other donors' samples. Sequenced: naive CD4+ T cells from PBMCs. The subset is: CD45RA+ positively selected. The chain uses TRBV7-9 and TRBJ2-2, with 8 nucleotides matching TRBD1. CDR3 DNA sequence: TGTGCCAGCAGCCCCAACGTCCTCGACAGGGGAAGGGTCGGGGAGCTGTTTTTT. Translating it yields CASSPNVLDRGRVGELFF.